The 13 T cell receptor beta chains in this list originate from one sample, sequenced in a study of CD8 T cells in Susac syndrome. Random hexamers were used to reverse transcribe roughly 0.5 to 1 ug of RNA. TCRdb processed the immunoSEQ multiplex PCR reads anew with MiXCR; each CDR3 protein has one entry. Of about 300,000 distinct CDR3 sequences listed, over 75% were seen once; the top ten hold approximately 0.18%. The sample consisted of CD8+ T cells from PBMCs. Receptors originate from a human donor with multiple sclerosis.

This clonotype was seen just once. This chain joins TRBV12-3 or TRBV12-4 and TRBJ1-3; D ambiguous. The ends were cut back, 7 bases at V and 0 bases at J, with 13 bases in the middle. This CDR3 has 15 amino acids. DNA of the CDR3: TGTGCCAGCACCCCGGACGGACTCTCTGGAAACACCATATATTTT. Amino acid sequence: CASTPDGLSGNTIYF.

The chain couples TRBV24-1 to TRBJ2-1, with a weak D call TRBD1 (6 bases). CDR3 length: 15 amino acids. V was shortened by 0 bases and J by 11 bases, with 16 bases between the two germline ends. The germline CDR1 and CDR2 sequences are KGHDR and SFDVKD. In DNA, the CDR3 is TGTGCCACCAGTGATTTGCAAGGGGGAAGGGGAAAGCAGTTCTTC. Its translation is CATSDLQGGRGKQFF.

The V gene is TRBV29-1, the J gene TRBJ2-1; the match to TRBD2 covers 9 bases. V lost 0 bases to trimming and J lost 5 bases; unmatched junction nucleotides: 17. Germline V gives CDR1 SQVTM, CDR2 ANQGSEA. The length of the CDR3 is 19 residues. The CDR3 DNA is TGCAGCGTTGAAGATCCGATTGAGCGGGCGGGAGGGCCGGACAATGAGCAGTTCTTC. Protein sequence: CSVEDPIERAGGPDNEQFF.

This sequence joins TRBV12-3 or TRBV12-4 and TRBJ2-5; D gene ambiguous. Trimming removed 9 bases from V and 5 bases from J, with 4 bases in between. The length of the CDR3 is 9 residues. CDR3 coding DNA: TGTGCCAGGAACGAGACCCAGTACTTC. Protein: CARNETQYF.

V and J are TRBV29-1 and TRBJ2-1, with unresolved D. Germline CDR1 SQVTM, CDR2 ANQGSEA. CDR3 length: 10 residues. Trimming left V 3 bases short and J 10 bases short, with 7 bases between. The CDR3 DNA reads TGCAGCGTTGATGCGGCCGAGCAGTTCTTC. Its translation is CSVDAAEQFF.

This clonotype has a single count. The chain joins TRBV2 to TRBJ1-1; unclear D gene. V was shortened by 2 bases and J by 1 base, with 8 bases between the two germline ends. The CDR3 runs to 14 residues. Germline V lookup: CDR1 SNHLY, CDR2 FYNNEI. As DNA, the CDR3 is TGTGCCAGCAGTGAATGGTCCGGGAACACTGAAGCTTTCTTT. Its translation: CASSEWSGNTEAFF.

The V call is TRBV7-3, the J call TRBJ2-3; D remains unclear. Germline lookup yields CDR1 SGHTA and CDR2 FQGTGA. V lost 4 bases to trimming and J lost 6 bases, with 11 bases between them. The CDR3 sequence is 13 residues long. The CDR3 DNA reads TGTGCCAGCAGCTCGATAAACATGGATACGCAGTATTTT. The encoded protein is CASSSINMDTQYF.

The genes are TRBV4-3 and TRBJ2-5, with D perhaps being TRBD1 or TRBD2 (5 bases each). Germline V gene sequence: CDR1 LGHNA, CDR2 YSLEER. The CDR3 spans 18 residues. V was clipped by 0 bases and J by 1 base, with 18 bases between them. CDR3 sequence: CASSQELPGPIFQETQYF. CDR3 sequence (DNA): TGCGCCAGCAGCCAAGAATTGCCGGGGCCCATATTCCAAGAGACCCAGTACTTC.

The V call is TRBV15, the J call TRBJ2-5; TRBD1 agrees at 11 bases. The ends lost 0 bases at V and 4 bases at J; junction bases unmatched: 16. The CDR3 consists of 20 residues. The V gene's germline CDR1 is LNHNV and CDR2 YYDKDF (reference sequence). The CDR3 reads CATSRDSTGPGTGGGETQYF. CDR3 sequence (DNA): TGTGCCACCAGCAGAGATTCAACTGGGCCCGGGACAGGGGGGGGAGAGACCCAGTACTTC.

As to this clonotype: A junction boundary mismatches the germline segment, possibly from a read error. The chain links TRBV12-3 or TRBV12-4 to TRBJ2-7; 10 bases fit TRBD2. The CDR3 spans 14 residues. CDR3 DNA: TGTGCCAGCAGTCTAGCGGGAGAATTGTACGAGCAGTACTTC. Translating gives CASSLAGELYEQYF.

The CDR3 spells CASTRGFGFYEQYF. CDR3 DNA: TGTGCCAGCACTAGGGGGTTTGGGTTCTACGAGCAGTACTTC. V and J are TRBV12-3 or TRBV12-4 and TRBJ2-7; weak D call: TRBD1 (6 bases). The V end lost 7 bases, the J end lost 3 bases, and 16 bases lay between the germline ends. CDR3 length: 14 amino acids.

The V and J genes are TRBV29-1 and TRBJ2-7; tentative D call: TRBD2 (6 bases). The CDR3 has 13 residues. Germline-derived CDR1 and CDR2 are SQVTM and ANQGSEA. Trimming removed 3 bases from V and 0 bases from J, with 9 bases in between. CDR3 residues: CSVELAASYEQYF. Here the CDR3 DNA reads TGCAGCGTTGAGTTAGCGGCCTCCTACGAGCAGTACTTC.

This clonotype showed up just a few times. The chain couples TRBV6-1 to TRBJ2-1; D remains unclear. Trimming cost V 4 bases and J 8 bases, with 12 bases left between them. Per germline, CDR1 MNHNS and CDR2 SASEGT. CDR3 length: 13 amino acids. In nucleotides, the CDR3 is TGTGCCAGCAGTGTAGCCGGTGTTGATGAGCAGTTCTTC. It yields the protein CASSVAGVDEQFF.